Listed below are T cell receptor beta chains from one sample, sequenced in a study of blood T cell repertoires in COVID-19. TCRdb's copy holds only in-frame clones and misses some; the assay was immunoSEQ multiplex PCR. Counted here are 50,000 to 55,000 clones, roughly 85% occurring once; the ten biggest clones make up under 6.5%. Sequencing input: peripheral blood. These receptors were collected from a man aged 60-69 years with acute or convalescent COVID-19. CDR3s include the opening cysteine and the closing phenylalanine or tryptophan. The D gene is left open where the match is weak. Expanded clones get a size class; other rows say once, few or many, or leave the size out.

d_gene: TRBD2; abundance: medium-sized; v_gene: TRBV15; j_gene: TRBJ2-1; CDR3nt: TGTGCCACCAGCAGAGATAGCGGGAGGGCCATCAATGAGCAGTTCTTC; CDR3aa: CATSRDSGRAINEQFF
d_gene: .; abundance: .; v_gene: TRBV5-1; j_gene: TRBJ1-1; CDR3nt: TGCGCCAGCAGCTTTCAGGGGCAAGGCACTGAAGCTTTCTTT; CDR3aa: CASSFQGQGTEAFF
d_gene: .; abundance: .; v_gene: TRBV3-1/TRBV3-2; j_gene: TRBJ2-6; CDR3nt: TGTGCCAGCAGCCAAGATCCGGGCTCTGGGGCCAACGTCCTGACTTTC; CDR3aa: CASSQDPGSGANVLTF
d_gene: .; abundance: .; v_gene: TRBV5-5; j_gene: TRBJ2-5; CDR3nt: TGTGCCACCGCCCCCGCTAGGGGAGAGACCCAGTACTTC; CDR3aa: CATAPARGETQYF
d_gene: .; abundance: .; v_gene: TRBV28; j_gene: TRBJ1-3; CDR3nt: TGTGCCAGCAGCCCCCCTTGGCCAGGCCGAAACTCTGGAAACACCATATATTTT; CDR3aa: CASSPPWPGRNSGNTIYF
d_gene: .; abundance: .; v_gene: TRBV19; j_gene: TRBJ1-5; CDR3nt: TGTGCCAGTAGTGGGGCGCGGGGTGGCAATCAGCCCCAGCATTTT; CDR3aa: CASSGARGGNQPQHF
d_gene: .; abundance: .; v_gene: TRBV5-1; j_gene: TRBJ2-7; CDR3nt: TGCGCCAGCAGCTTGGCGGGTAACTCCTACGAGCAGTACTTC; CDR3aa: CASSLAGNSYEQYF
d_gene: .; abundance: .; v_gene: TRBV2; j_gene: TRBJ1-2; CDR3nt: TGTGCCAGCAGGGACAATCGCTATGGCTACACCTTC; CDR3aa: CASRDNRYGYTF
d_gene: .; abundance: .; v_gene: TRBV5-1; j_gene: TRBJ2-7; CDR3nt: TGCGCCAGCAGCTTGGATCCTCAGACCTACGAGCAGTACTTC; CDR3aa: CASSLDPQTYEQYF
d_gene: .; abundance: .; v_gene: TRBV11-2; j_gene: TRBJ1-4; CDR3nt: TGTGCCAGCAGCTTAGGGAGGGGCAGACCTGGGGAAAAACTGTTTTTT; CDR3aa: CASSLGRGRPGEKLFF
d_gene: TRBD2; abundance: .; v_gene: TRBV30; j_gene: TRBJ2-1; CDR3nt: TGTGCCTGGAGTGACCTAGCGGGAGGTCCTAATGAGCAGTTCTTC; CDR3aa: CAWSDLAGGPNEQFF
d_gene: .; abundance: .; v_gene: TRBV5-4; j_gene: TRBJ2-1; CDR3nt: TGTGCCAGCAGCTTGTCTCAGGGCTCCTACAATGAGCAGTTCTTC; CDR3aa: CASSLSQGSYNEQFF
d_gene: TRBD2; abundance: .; v_gene: TRBV5-1; j_gene: TRBJ2-1; CDR3nt: TGCGCCAGCAGCGAACCCTTACGACGGGAGGGCCGGGGGAATGAGCAGTTCTTC; CDR3aa: CASSEPLRREGRGNEQFF
d_gene: .; abundance: .; v_gene: TRBV5-1; j_gene: TRBJ1-1; CDR3nt: TGCGCCAGCAGCTACGGGGGAATGAACACTGAAGCTTTCTTT; CDR3aa: CASSYGGMNTEAFF
d_gene: TRBD1; abundance: once; v_gene: TRBV5-4; j_gene: TRBJ2-3; CDR3nt: TGTGCCAGCAGCACCCGACAGGGTGGCGCAGATACGCAGTATTTT; CDR3aa: CASSTRQGGADTQYF
d_gene: TRBD2; abundance: few; v_gene: TRBV2; j_gene: TRBJ2-1; CDR3nt: TGTGCCAGCGAAGGCCTAGCGGGTAACAATGAGCAGTTCTTC; CDR3aa: CASEGLAGNNEQFF
d_gene: TRBD2; abundance: .; v_gene: TRBV11-2; j_gene: TRBJ2-1; CDR3nt: TGTGCCAGCAGCTTAGGGTTGGGACTAGCGGGTAATGAGCAGTTCTTC; CDR3aa: CASSLGLGLAGNEQFF
d_gene: .; abundance: .; v_gene: TRBV5-1; j_gene: TRBJ2-3; CDR3nt: TGCGCCAGCAGCGTTAGCTCAGATACGCAGTATTTT; CDR3aa: CASSVSSDTQYF
d_gene: .; abundance: .; v_gene: TRBV5-1; j_gene: TRBJ1-1; CDR3nt: TGCGCCAGCAGCTTGGACAGGATGAACACTGAAGCTTTCTTT; CDR3aa: CASSLDRMNTEAFF
d_gene: .; abundance: .; v_gene: TRBV7-3; j_gene: TRBJ2-2; CDR3nt: TGTGCCAGCAGCAGGACAGCACATTCAACCGGGGAGCTGTTTTTT; CDR3aa: CASSRTAHSTGELFF
d_gene: .; abundance: .; v_gene: TRBV14; j_gene: TRBJ2-1; CDR3nt: TGTGCCAGCAGCCAAGTCTGGGCCCCTAACAATGAGCAGTTCTTC; CDR3aa: CASSQVWAPNNEQFF
d_gene: .; abundance: .; v_gene: TRBV5-1; j_gene: TRBJ2-7; CDR3nt: TGCGCCAGCAGGACAGGTGCCCTCTACGAGCAGTACTTC; CDR3aa: CASRTGALYEQYF
d_gene: .; abundance: .; v_gene: TRBV5-1; j_gene: TRBJ2-7; CDR3nt: TGCGCCAGCAGCTCTTCCGGGACTTCCTCCTACGAGCAGTACTTC; CDR3aa: CASSSSGTSSYEQYF
d_gene: .; abundance: .; v_gene: TRBV5-8; j_gene: TRBJ1-5; CDR3nt: TGTGCCAGCAGCGCCCAGGGATGGGATCAGCCCCAGCATTTT; CDR3aa: CASSAQGWDQPQHF
d_gene: .; abundance: once; v_gene: TRBV18; j_gene: TRBJ2-1; CDR3nt: TGTGCCAGCTCACCGAGGATTACGGATGATGAGCAGTTCTTC; CDR3aa: CASSPRITDDEQFF
d_gene: TRBD2; abundance: few; v_gene: TRBV2; j_gene: TRBJ2-7; CDR3nt: TGTGCCAGCAGTCTACAGACAGGGACTAGCGGGAGGCTGAGCTCCTACGAGCAGTACTTC; CDR3aa: CASSLQTGTSGRLSSYEQYF
d_gene: TRBD2; abundance: .; v_gene: TRBV11-3; j_gene: TRBJ2-3; CDR3nt: TGTGCCAGCAGCGAAGTAGCGGGAGGGCCCCCAGATACGCAGTATTTT; CDR3aa: CASSEVAGGPPDTQYF
d_gene: .; abundance: .; v_gene: TRBV11-1; j_gene: TRBJ1-2; CDR3nt: TGTGCCAGCAGCCCTGAGCAGGGAATTTATGGCTACACCTTC; CDR3aa: CASSPEQGIYGYTF
d_gene: TRBD1; abundance: .; v_gene: TRBV28; j_gene: TRBJ2-3; CDR3nt: TGTGCCAGCAGTCCCCCTACAGGGGGGCGGCCTACGCAGTATTTT; CDR3aa: CASSPPTGGRPTQYF
d_gene: .; abundance: .; v_gene: TRBV18; j_gene: TRBJ2-7; CDR3nt: TGTGCCAGCTCACCACGGGACACGGTACCGTACTTC; CDR3aa: CASSPRDTVPYF
d_gene: .; abundance: .; v_gene: TRBV5-6; j_gene: TRBJ2-4; CDR3nt: TGTGCCAGCAGCTTGGGGCTAGCCAAAAACATTCAGTACTTC; CDR3aa: CASSLGLAKNIQYF
d_gene: .; abundance: .; v_gene: TRBV6-6; j_gene: TRBJ2-7; CDR3nt: TGTGCCAGCAGTCAAGCGGAGAACTCCTACGAGCAGTACTTC; CDR3aa: CASSQAENSYEQYF
d_gene: TRBD1; abundance: .; v_gene: TRBV6-5; j_gene: TRBJ1-6; CDR3nt: TGTGCCAGCAGAACGGCGGGACAGAATAATTCACCCCTCCACTTT; CDR3aa: CASRTAGQNNSPLHF
d_gene: TRBD2; abundance: .; v_gene: TRBV28; j_gene: TRBJ2-3; CDR3nt: TGTGCCAGCAGTTTAGCTCTAGCGGGAGTTACAGATACGCAGTATTTT; CDR3aa: CASSLALAGVTDTQYF
d_gene: TRBD2; abundance: few; v_gene: TRBV6-6; j_gene: TRBJ2-1; CDR3nt: TGTGCCAGCTCACGGACTAGCTCCTACAATGAGCAGTTCTTC; CDR3aa: CASSRTSSYNEQFF
d_gene: TRBD2; abundance: few; v_gene: TRBV2; j_gene: TRBJ2-2; CDR3nt: TGTGCCAGCAGACTAGCGGGGGCGGGCGGGGAGCTGTTTTTT; CDR3aa: CASRLAGAGGELFF
d_gene: TRBD1; abundance: .; v_gene: TRBV30; j_gene: TRBJ2-1; CDR3nt: TGTGCCTGGGGGGGACAGGGAAGGTCAGGGCAGTTCTTC; CDR3aa: CAWGGQGRSGQFF
d_gene: TRBD1; abundance: .; v_gene: TRBV29-1; j_gene: TRBJ1-1; CDR3nt: TGCAGGGTCCACAGGGGTGACACTGAAGCTTTCTTT; CDR3aa: CRVHRGDTEAFF
d_gene: .; abundance: .; v_gene: TRBV5-1; j_gene: TRBJ1-3; CDR3nt: TGCGCCAGCAGCTTGACAGGGAGCACCTCTGGAAACACCATATATTTT; CDR3aa: CASSLTGSTSGNTIYF
d_gene: TRBD1; abundance: .; v_gene: TRBV5-1; j_gene: TRBJ1-1; CDR3nt: TGCGCCAGCAGCTCCGGGACAGGGAACACTGAAGCTTTCTTT; CDR3aa: CASSSGTGNTEAFF
d_gene: .; abundance: .; v_gene: TRBV24-1; j_gene: TRBJ1-5; CDR3nt: TGTGCCACCAGTGATTTGGAGGGCCGGCCCCAGCATTTT; CDR3aa: CATSDLEGRPQHF
d_gene: TRBD1; abundance: .; v_gene: TRBV9; j_gene: TRBJ2-2; CDR3nt: TGTGCCAGCAGCGACGACCTGGGGGACAGGGGAGACACCGGGGAGCTGTTTTTT; CDR3aa: CASSDDLGDRGDTGELFF
d_gene: TRBD1; abundance: .; v_gene: TRBV10-3; j_gene: TRBJ1-3; CDR3nt: TGTGCCATCAAGACAGGGCAGTCTGGAAACACCATATATTTT; CDR3aa: CAIKTGQSGNTIYF
d_gene: .; abundance: .; v_gene: TRBV4-1; j_gene: TRBJ2-2; CDR3nt: TGCGCCAGCAGCCACGGAGCGAACACCGGGGAGCTGTTTTTT; CDR3aa: CASSHGANTGELFF
d_gene: .; abundance: few; v_gene: TRBV5-1; j_gene: TRBJ1-4; CDR3nt: TGCGCCAGCAGCCCTAACCCATTCCGGGTAACTAATGAAAAACTGTTTTTT; CDR3aa: CASSPNPFRVTNEKLFF
d_gene: .; abundance: .; v_gene: TRBV28; j_gene: TRBJ1-1; CDR3nt: TGTGCGGAAGGTCAGGGTAACACTGAAGCTTTCTTT; CDR3aa: CAEGQGNTEAFF
d_gene: TRBD1; abundance: .; v_gene: TRBV19; j_gene: TRBJ1-5; CDR3nt: TGTGCCAGTACCACGGGACAGGCTAGCAATCAGCCCCAGCATTTT; CDR3aa: CASTTGQASNQPQHF
d_gene: TRBD1; abundance: .; v_gene: TRBV5-1; j_gene: TRBJ1-1; CDR3nt: TGCGCCAGCAGCCCAGGACAGGGAGGAGCTTTCTTT; CDR3aa: CASSPGQGGAFF
d_gene: TRBD2; abundance: .; v_gene: TRBV28; j_gene: TRBJ2-3; CDR3nt: TGTGCCAGCAGTTTATTCATTAGCGGGAGGGGTAGCACAGATACGCAGTATTTT; CDR3aa: CASSLFISGRGSTDTQYF